Following are 8 T cell receptor beta chains from one sample sequenced in a study of neoadjuvant anti-PD-1 for oral cavity cancer. The protocol was immunoSEQ multiplex PCR, while the TCRdb copy is restricted to in-frame clones and leaves out a portion. Seen here are 13,000 to 15,000 clones, about four fifths observed once, and the top ten hold 2.5% to 3%. Time point here: after neoadjuvant nivolumab, at surgical resection. Sequencing used PBMCs, obtained after nivolumab (anti-PD-1) treatment. The receptors were sampled from a person between 40 and 85 years old with oral cavity squamous cell carcinoma.

The chain links TRBV30 to TRBJ2-1, with 9 bases lining up with TRBD2. The CDR3 contains 14 residues. With V trimmed by 0 bases and J by 9 bases, 6 bases remained unmatched. CDR1 GTSNPN and CDR2 SVGIG come from the germline V gene (reference sequence). CDR3 sequence: CAWSVAGGIFEQFF. CDR3 bases: TGTGCCTGGAGTGTTGCGGGAGGGATCTTTGAGCAGTTCTTC.

The V and J genes are TRBV7-8 and TRBJ1-3; D not resolved. This CDR3 region has 18 residues. Germline V gene data show CDR1 as SGHVS and CDR2 as FQNEAQ. V shed 3 bases and J shed 0 bases, with 18 bases lying between them. For the CDR3, the DNA is TGTGCCAGCAGCTTTACCTCCCAGGCGGGCGACTCTGGAAACACCATATATTTT. It codes for CASSFTSQAGDSGNTIYF.

This sequence joins TRBV19 and TRBJ1-5; D not resolved. Trimming removed 1 base at V and 9 bases at J, with 13 bases between. Germline assignment: CDR1 LNHDA and CDR2 SQIVND (reference sequence). This CDR3 comprises 14 residues. The CDR3 is CASSIAFQNWPQHF. The CDR3 DNA reads as TGTGCCAGTAGTATAGCTTTCCAGAATTGGCCCCAGCATTTT.

CDR3: CASSTLGGTSGRGADTQYF. The CDR3 DNA is TGTGCCAGCAGCACCCTGGGGGGGACTAGCGGGAGAGGGGCAGATACGCAGTATTTT. The rearrangement joins TRBV9 to TRBJ2-3, with 14 bases lining up with TRBD2. The CDR3 totals 19 residues. Germline loops: CDR1 SGDLS, CDR2 YYNGEE. V shed 4 bases, J shed 4 bases, and the junction held 14 bases outside the gene matches.

The chain recombines TRBV7-3 with TRBJ2-7; 12 bases are shared with TRBD2. Germline CDR1 SGHTA, CDR2 FQGTGA. The V and J ends lost 5 bases and 7 bases, in that order; junction bases with no gene match: 12. This CDR3 spans 16 amino acids. CDR3 in DNA: TGTGCCAGCAGCCCCCGGGCGACTAGCGGGAGTGGGGAGCAGTACTTC. This codes for CASSPRATSGSGEQYF.

In its sample, this clone was seen a few times. The chain joins TRBV14 to TRBJ2-2; D not resolved. The CDR3 length is 13 residues. V was trimmed by 4 bases and J by 2 bases, leaving 5 bases between them. Germline CDR1 SGHDN, CDR2 FVKESK. This CDR3 is CASSPLNTGELFF. The CDR3 DNA reads as TGTGCCAGCAGCCCACTTAACACCGGGGAGCTGTTTTTT.

This clone was counted a few times. A junction end diverges from the germline sequence, so it may reflect a read error. CDR3 sequence: CASSAWDYGYTF. In DNA, the CDR3 is TGTGCCAGTAGTGCCTGGGACTACGGCTACACCTTC. The chain carries TRBV19 and TRBJ1-2; D might be TRBD1 (5 bases). The CDR3 is 12 residues long. Germline V gene sequence: CDR1 LNHDA, CDR2 SQIVND (reference sequence).

The genes are TRBV19 and TRBJ1-4; a possible D gene is TRBD1 (6 bases). Germline loops: CDR1 LNHDA, CDR2 SQIVND (reference sequence). Trimming left V 5 bases short and J 5 bases short, with 15 bases between. The CDR3 consists of 15 residues. CDR3 sequence (DNA): TGTGCCAGTAGTTTACAGGGTGGCCGGAATGAAAAACTGTTTTTT. Residues: CASSLQGGRNEKLFF.